This T cell receptor beta chain was found in a study of T cell responses to AZD1222 COVID-19 vaccine. Broader study findings: Donors in the cohort were predominantly white British and more often female, and clonal diversity was possibly underestimated. Nearly half of the spike-specific TCRs reportedly recognize variant regions that carry no mutations.

Profiling relied on immunoSEQ multiplex PCR, and the TCRdb table lists in-frame clones only, not all of them. The profile shows some 120,000 clones, about 91% of them singletons. As concerns this clone: Its target is not known.

Sequencing was performed on peripheral blood, taken on day 0 of AZD1222 vaccination. The receptor comes from an adult in good health.

CDR3 sequence reads: CASSLEGGTEAFF. The CDR3 DNA reads as TGCGCCAGCAGCCTAGAAGGGGGCACTGAAGCTTTCTTT. The gene calls are TRBV4-3 and TRBJ1-1; D is perhaps TRBD1 (6 bases). V lost 4 bases to trimming and J lost 4 bases, with 10 bases between them. The CDR3 covers 13 residues. Germline CDR1 is LGHNA and CDR2 is YSLEER.